One sample yielded the 26 T cell receptor beta chains listed below, sequenced in a study of T cell responses to AZD1222 COVID-19 vaccine. Produced via immunoSEQ multiplex PCR; TCRdb's table is partial and in-frame only. The sample includes over 130,000 clones, approximately 92% of them seen just once. The sample in question was peripheral blood, obtained 28 days after the second AZD1222 dose. The receptors stem from an adult who received the AZD1222 COVID-19 vaccine.

This CDR3 reads CASQDFPGATDTQYF. The CDR3 region has the DNA TGTGCCAGCCAAGATTTCCCGGGAGCGACAGATACGCAGTATTTT. The chain employs TRBV6-4 and TRBJ2-3; D is possibly TRBD2 (6 bases). Germline V gene data show CDR1 as MRHNA and CDR2 as SNTAGT. Between the trimmed V and J ends, which lost 8 bases and 3 bases, there was a span of 18 bases. This CDR3 has 15 amino acids.

This sequence joins TRBV5-1 and TRBJ2-5, with 11 bases that match TRBD1. In germline, CDR1 is SGHRS, CDR2 YFSETQ. The CDR3 length is 17 residues. After removal of 0 bases from V and 4 bases from J, the junction contained 8 bases not matched to a gene. The CDR3 reads CASSLENWTGGGETQYF. Here the CDR3 DNA reads TGCGCCAGCAGCTTGGAGAACTGGACAGGGGGCGGAGAGACCCAGTACTTC.

The chain has TRBV6-5 and TRBJ1-6; the D is unclear. Germline V gives CDR1 MNHEY, CDR2 SVGAGI. Trimming took 6 bases from V and 4 from J, leaving 13 bases between them. The CDR3 is 15 amino acids. CDR3 sequence (DNA): TGTGCCAGCAGACCTGATACGGGGTATAATTCACCCCTCCACTTT. Translation gives CASRPDTGYNSPLHF.

Only one count was recorded for this clone. The chain carries TRBV18 and TRBJ1-2; D gene ambiguous. Trimming removed 4 bases at V and 3 bases at J, with 12 bases between. Germline CDR1 KGHSH, CDR2 LQKENI. The CDR3 contains 14 residues. CDR3 loop: CASSLSNPDYGYTF. CDR3 bases: TGTGCCAGCTCACTAAGTAACCCGGACTATGGCTACACCTTC.

The chain employs TRBV5-4 and TRBJ2-3; 9 bases fit TRBD2. Germline CDR1 reads SGHNT; CDR2 reads YYREEE (reference sequence). Trimming took 2 bases from V and 4 from J; bases not matched to a gene: 14. CDR3 length: 18 residues. The CDR3 DNA reads TGTGCCAGCAGCTTACAATCCTTGGCGGGAGGGCGGGCAGATACGCAGTATTTT. Its translation is CASSLQSLAGGRADTQYF.

This clone has just one count. The V gene is TRBV5-1, the J gene TRBJ2-7, with 7 bases matching TRBD1. After removal of 4 bases from V and 5 bases from J, the junction contained 3 bases not matched to a gene. Germline assignment: CDR1 SGHRS and CDR2 YFSETQ. The CDR3 totals 12 residues. CDR3 in amino acids: CASSLTGDEQYF. CDR3 nucleotide sequence: TGCGCCAGCAGCCTTACAGGGGACGAGCAGTACTTC.

This chain links TRBV18 with TRBJ2-3; D not resolved. CDR3 length: 13 residues. CDR1 and CDR2 from the germline V gene are KGHSH and LQKENI. V shed 2 bases and J shed 4 bases, with 7 bases lying between them. CDR3 sequence: CASSPEKADTQYF. As DNA, the CDR3 is TGTGCCAGCTCACCAGAGAAGGCAGATACGCAGTATTTT.

The chain joins TRBV4-2 to TRBJ2-3, with TRBD2 identical over 10 bases. There are 16 residues in the CDR3. The germline V gene has CDR1 LGHNA and CDR2 YNFKEQ. Unmatched junction bases numbered 6, after V lost 1 base and J lost 5 bases. The chain's CDR3 is CASSQASGRFRDTQYF. DNA of the CDR3: TGTGCCAGCAGCCAAGCTAGCGGGAGATTCAGAGATACGCAGTATTTT.

V is TRBV3-1 (or the pseudogene TRBV3-2) and J is TRBJ2-1; 13 bases fit TRBD2. Germline CDR1 is LGHDT and CDR2 is YNNKEL (reference sequence). The CDR3 is 15 amino acids. Trimming took 2 bases from V and 10 from J; bases not matched to a gene: 5. This CDR3 is CASSQPGLAGIEQFF. In DNA, the CDR3 is TGTGCCAGCAGCCAACCGGGACTAGCGGGAATAGAGCAGTTCTTC.

This clone is a singleton in its sample. The rearrangement uses TRBV10-1 and TRBJ2-2; TRBD2 matches 12 bases. Trimming at V came to 4 bases and at J to 5 bases, leaving 5 bases not matched to a gene. In germline, CDR1 is WNHNN, CDR2 SYGVQD (reference sequence). CDR3 length: 16 residues. The CDR3 spells CASSATGLAGTGELFF. The CDR3 DNA reads TGCGCCAGCAGTGCAACGGGACTAGCGGGTACCGGGGAGCTGTTTTTT.

The chain has TRBV7-2 and TRBJ2-5; 9 positions match TRBD1. CDR1 is SGHTA and CDR2 is FQGNSA in the germline V gene. The CDR3 covers 17 residues. With 5 bases clipped from V and 3 bases from J, the junction kept 13 bases outside the gene matches. CDR3 DNA sequence: TGTGCCAGCAGCCTATTCAGGGGACAGGGAACAAAAGAGACCCAGTACTTC. Residues: CASSLFRGQGTKETQYF. Based on the CDR3 plus reference TRBV7-2 and TRBJ2-5, the full variable domain is GAGVSQSPSNKVTEKGKDVELRCDPISGHTALYWYRQSLGQGLEFLIYFQGNSAPDKSGLPSDRFSAERTGGSVSTLTIQRTQQEDSAVYLCASSLFRGQGTKETQYFGPGTRLLVL.

The V call is TRBV10-3, the J call TRBJ2-2; 8 bases are shared with TRBD2. The CDR3 runs 17 residues. J was trimmed by 6 bases and V by 0 bases; bases with no gene match: 9. Germline CDR1 and CDR2: ENHRY and SYGVKD. Written as DNA, the CDR3 is TGTGCCATCAGTGAGTCGGGAAGCGGGAGTATCGCCGGGGAGCTGTTTTTT. Its protein product is CAISESGSGSIAGELFF.

V and J are TRBV27 and TRBJ2-1; the match to TRBD2 covers 9 bases. CDR3 length: 16 amino acids. In germline, CDR1 is MNHEY, CDR2 SMNVEV (reference sequence). Trimming removed 2 bases from V and 7 bases from J; junction bases left unmatched: 9. CDR3 nucleotide sequence: TGTGCCAGCAGTTTAATCCCTAGCGGGGTGGGGAATGAGCAGTTCTTC. Its translation: CASSLIPSGVGNEQFF.

The chain links TRBV5-1 to TRBJ1-1, with D unresolved. Germline CDR1 SGHRS, CDR2 YFSETQ. The CDR3 totals 15 residues. V was pared by 1 base and J by 0 bases, with 10 bases between. The CDR3 DNA sequence: TGCGCCAGCAGCTTGAATACAGTTATGAACACTGAAGCTTTCTTT. Its protein is CASSLNTVMNTEAFF.

The genes are TRBV10-3 and TRBJ2-1, with 9 bases aligning to TRBD2. The CDR3 consists of 15 residues. CDR1 and CDR2 (germline): ENHRY, SYGVKD. V was pared by 6 bases and J by 7 bases, with 10 bases of the junction left unmatched. CDR3 in amino acids: CAISYVTSGRNEQFF. As DNA, the CDR3 is TGTGCCATCAGCTACGTGACTAGCGGAAGGAATGAGCAGTTCTTC.

The CDR3 region is CAGGGSAGELFF. CDR3 nucleotide sequence: TGTGCCGGAGGGGGTTCGGCTGGGGAGCTGTTTTTT. This sequence joins TRBV7-9 and TRBJ2-2, with D tentatively TRBD1 or TRBD2 (6 bases each). Germline V gene data show CDR1 as SEHNR and CDR2 as FQNEAQ (reference sequence). This CDR3 contains 12 residues. Trimming cost V 11 bases and J 8 bases, with 15 bases left between them.

The chain employs TRBV12-3 or TRBV12-4 and TRBJ2-7; D gene unclear. This CDR3 is 12 amino acids long. V lost 5 bases and J lost 6, with 11 bases in between. The CDR3 coding sequence is TGTGCCAGCAGTATAACAGCTATCGAGCAGTACTTC. Amino acids: CASSITAIEQYF.

The chain uses TRBV5-1 and TRBJ1-5; 7 positions agree with TRBD1. Trimming removed 4 bases from V and 3 bases from J; junction bases left unmatched: 7. This CDR3 is built from 15 residues. CDR1 and CDR2 (germline): SGHRS, YFSETQ. The CDR3 region has the DNA TGCGCCAGCAGCAGTACAGGGGCGGTCAATCAGCCCCAGCATTTT. It is translated as CASSSTGAVNQPQHF.

J is TRBJ2-2 and V is TRBV29-1, with a possible D match to TRBD1 (6 bases). Trimming shortened V by 6 bases and J by 3 bases, and 17 bases separated the two germline ends. Germline CDR1 and CDR2: SQVTM and ANQGSEA. The CDR3 covers 15 residues. The CDR3 loop is CSVPSDRSHTGELFF. The CDR3, as DNA: TGCAGCGTACCAAGCGACAGGTCGCACACCGGGGAGCTGTTTTTT.

The chain carries TRBV25-1 and TRBJ1-2; no firm D call. Germline V lookup: CDR1 MGHDK, CDR2 SYGVNS. This CDR3 is 14 amino acids long. Trimming took 3 bases from V and 0 from J, leaving 8 bases between them. CDR3 residues: CASSDRGANYGYTF. CDR3 nucleotides: TGTGCCAGCAGTGATCGGGGAGCTAACTATGGCTACACCTTC.

The chain links TRBV27 to TRBJ1-6; D may be TRBD1 (6 bases). Trimming took 6 bases from V and 9 from J, leaving 18 bases between them. Germline V CDR1 and CDR2: MNHEY, SMNVEV (reference sequence). The CDR3 consists of 15 residues. This CDR3 reads CASSPGRGTSSPLHF. The CDR3 DNA reads TGTGCCAGCAGCCCCGGTAGGGGGACGAGTTCACCCCTCCACTTT.

This clone has just one count. The rearrangement links TRBV15 to TRBJ1-2; D call uncertain. The CDR3 covers 16 residues. CDR1 LNHNV and CDR2 YYDKDF come from the germline V gene (reference sequence). Deletions cut 5 bases from V and 0 bases from J, with 16 bases between. Here the CDR3 DNA reads TGTGCCACCAGCCCCGATGGAGGATACTCTAACTATGGCTACACCTTC. Its protein product is CATSPDGGYSNYGYTF.

The V and J genes are TRBV6-5 and TRBJ1-4; TRBD1 aligns across 8 bases. V shed 6 bases, J shed 0 bases, and the junction held 3 bases outside the gene matches. This CDR3 spans 15 amino acids. Germline assignment: CDR1 MNHEY and CDR2 SVGAGI. The CDR3 sequence is CASRQGDATNEKLFF. The CDR3 nucleotides are TGTGCCAGCAGACAGGGGGATGCAACTAATGAAAAACTGTTTTTT.

With respect to this clone: The sample carries other DNA sequences with the same CDR3. The CDR3 coding sequence is TGTGCCAGCAGTGCAGAGATGAACACTGAAGCTTTCTTT. As protein: CASSAEMNTEAFF. The chain recombines TRBV2 with TRBJ1-1; D remains ambiguous. CDR3 size: 13 residues. V was trimmed by 4 bases and J by 0 bases, leaving 6 bases between them. CDR1 and CDR2 from the germline V gene are SNHLY and FYNNEI.

The V and J genes are TRBV2 and TRBJ2-3; 10 bases fit TRBD2. Trimming removed 7 bases from V and 3 bases from J; junction bases left unmatched: 7. Germline CDR1 is SNHLY and CDR2 is FYNNEI. The CDR3 has 15 residues. The CDR3 coding sequence is TGTGCCAGCATGCTACTAGCGGGAACGACAGATACGCAGTATTTT. As protein: CASMLLAGTTDTQYF.

The chain joins TRBV27 to TRBJ2-3; D unclear. V lost 2 bases to trimming and J lost 3 bases, with 6 bases between them. The CDR3 has 13 amino acids. Germline assignment: CDR1 MNHEY and CDR2 SMNVEV (reference sequence). The CDR3 region is CASSLVATDTQYF. The CDR3 DNA is TGTGCCAGCAGTTTAGTTGCGACAGATACGCAGTATTTT.